This T cell receptor (beta chain) was identified in a study of blood T cell repertoires in COVID-19. Study details: The United States, Italy and Spain supplied acute and convalescent COVID-19 samples. PBMCs, B-cell-depleted T cells, or T cells were the source of the cDNA or gDNA that made up the material.

Unmatched junction bases numbered 7, after V lost 2 bases and J lost 11 bases. The germline gives CDR1 SGHTA, CDR2 FQGNSA. The CDR3 contains 13 residues. Which cohort a participant joined came from the clinical history participants gave. The method was immunoSEQ multiplex PCR; TCRdb's version includes in-frame clones alone and lacks a portion of them. Of fewer than 300,000 clones detected, approximately 91% appear once; the ten largest clones hold about 2.1%. Sequenced input: PBMCs or T cells enriched from blood (not recorded which). The clonotype originates from a woman in her thirties or forties with acute COVID-19. The chain has TRBV7-2 and TRBJ2-3; TRBD1 matches 7 bases. The CDR3 region has the DNA TGTGCCAGCAGCTTATCTCGGGACAGTGTGCAGTATTTT. Translating gives CASSLSRDSVQYF.